This TCR beta chain comes out of a study of blood T cells in healthy people across ages. Looked up from germline, CDR1 is SGHTA and CDR2 is FQGNSA. CDR3 length: 14 residues. The J segment lost 8 bases and the V segment lost 1 base, leaving 3 bases of the junction unmatched. Primed by a sample-barcoded 5' primer and a J-beta primer mix, a second PCR proceeded for 7 to 11 cycles. Using its own MiXCR run on the 5' RACE reads, TCRdb lists one record per CDR3 protein. Among 1 million to 1.2 million distinct CDR3 sequences listed, under 40% were seen once. The V gene is TRBV7-2, the J gene TRBJ2-4; 9 nucleotides match TRBD1. The material sequenced was blood. The source of this sequence is a man aged 18 to 30 in good health. The CDR3 nucleotides are TGTGCCAGCAGCTTAGGGGACAGGGTCGACATTCAGTACTTC. Translating it yields CASSLGDRVDIQYF.